The 5 T cell receptor beta chains below all came from one sample that was sequenced in a study of neoadjuvant anti-PD-1 for oral cavity cancer. Assay: immunoSEQ multiplex PCR; the TCRdb copy retains only in-frame clones and omits some. This table has 55,000 to 75,000 clones, more than 60% appearing once. This specimen was PBMCs, taken before nivolumab (anti-PD-1) treatment. The receptor source for this set is a person between 40 and 80 years old with oral cavity squamous cell carcinoma.

The CDR3 protein is CASRTWGRQADTEAFF. In DNA, the CDR3 is TGTGCCAGCAGGACGTGGGGCAGACAGGCGGACACTGAAGCTTTCTTT. V is TRBV28 and J is TRBJ1-1; D may be TRBD1 (6 bases). CDR3 length: 16 residues. Germline CDR1 is MDHEN and CDR2 is SYDVKM. Trimming shortened V by 6 bases and J by 3 bases, and 20 bases separated the two germline ends. Using reference TRBV28 and TRBJ1-1 for the parts outside the CDR3, the full variable domain is DVKVTQSSRYLVKRTGEKVFLECVQDMDHENMFWYRQDPGLGLRLIYFSYDVKMKEKGDIPEGYSVSREKKERFSLILESASTNQTSMYLCASRTWGRQADTEAFFGQGTRLTVV.

The chain has TRBV5-1 and TRBJ2-3; D is possibly TRBD2 (6 bases). From germline, CDR1 is SGHRS and CDR2 YFSETQ. V was trimmed by 7 bases and J by 2 bases, leaving 14 bases between them. The CDR3 is 14 residues long. The CDR3 DNA reads TGCGCCAGCTGGCGGGACGGACCCACAGATACGCAGTATTTT. Translation: CASWRDGPTDTQYF. Full variable domain (missing parts from reference TRBV5-1 and TRBJ2-3): KAGVTQTPRYLIKTRGQQVTLSCSPISGHRSVSWYQQTPGQGLQFLFEYFSETQRNKGNFPGRFSGRQFSNSRSEMNVSTLELGDSALYLCASWRDGPTDTQYFGPGTRLTVL.

The genes are TRBV28 and TRBJ1-6; D perhaps matches TRBD1 (6 bases). Germline V gives CDR1 MDHEN, CDR2 SYDVKM. Trimming left V 6 bases short and J 7 bases short, with 13 bases between. This CDR3 region has 14 residues. CDR3 protein: CASSPGGGNSPLHF. CDR3 bases: TGTGCCAGCAGCCCGGGGGGCGGAAATTCACCCCTCCACTTT.

This sequence joins TRBV7-6 and TRBJ1-2, with D possibly TRBD1 on 6 matching bases. V was shortened by 1 base and J by 4 bases, with 10 bases between the two germline ends. The CDR3 totals 14 residues. Germline V CDR1 and CDR2: SGHVS, FNYEAQ. The CDR3 sequence: CASSLDREGYGYTF. The CDR3 nucleotides are TGTGCCAGCAGCTTAGACAGGGAAGGCTATGGCTACACCTTC. The full variable domain, completed using reference TRBV7-6 and TRBJ1-2, is GAGVSQSPRYKVTKRGQDVALRCDPISGHVSLYWYRQALGQGPEFLTYFNYEAQQDKSGLPNDRFSAERPEGSISTLTIQRTEQRDSAMYRCASSLDREGYGYTFGSGTRLTVV.

The gene calls are TRBV28 and TRBJ2-3; 10 bases align to TRBD1. The CDR3 contains 17 residues. The V gene's germline CDR1 is MDHEN and CDR2 SYDVKM. The junction had 5 bases not matched to a gene; V was cut back by 2 bases and J by 0 bases. CDR3 coding DNA: TGTGCCAGCAGTTTAATTGGGACAGGGGCTAGCACAGATACGCAGTATTTT. Its protein product is CASSLIGTGASTDTQYF. The full variable domain, with the rest looked up from reference TRBV28 and TRBJ2-3, is DVKVTQSSRYLVKRTGEKVFLECVQDMDHENMFWYRQDPGLGLRLIYFSYDVKMKEKGDIPEGYSVSREKKERFSLILESASTNQTSMYLCASSLIGTGASTDTQYFGPGTRLTVL.